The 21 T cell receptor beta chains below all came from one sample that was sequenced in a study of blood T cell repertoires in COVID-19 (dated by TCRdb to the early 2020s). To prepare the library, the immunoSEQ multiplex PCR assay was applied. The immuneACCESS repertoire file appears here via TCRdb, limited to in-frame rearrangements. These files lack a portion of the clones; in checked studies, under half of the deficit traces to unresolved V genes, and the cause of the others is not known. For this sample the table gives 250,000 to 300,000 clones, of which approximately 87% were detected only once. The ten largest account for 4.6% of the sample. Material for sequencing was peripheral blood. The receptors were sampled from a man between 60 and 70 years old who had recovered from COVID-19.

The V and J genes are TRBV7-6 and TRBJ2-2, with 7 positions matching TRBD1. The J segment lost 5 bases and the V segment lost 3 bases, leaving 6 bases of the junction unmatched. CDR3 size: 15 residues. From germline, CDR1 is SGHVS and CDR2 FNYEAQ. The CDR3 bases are TGTGCCAGCAGCTTTACCGGGACAGTTACCGGGGAGCTGTTTTTT. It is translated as CASSFTGTVTGELFF.

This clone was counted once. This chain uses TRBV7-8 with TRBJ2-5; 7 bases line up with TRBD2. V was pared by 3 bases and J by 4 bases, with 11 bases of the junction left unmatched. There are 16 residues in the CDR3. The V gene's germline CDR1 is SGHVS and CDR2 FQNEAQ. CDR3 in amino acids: CASSFGFGGTGETQYF. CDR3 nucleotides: TGTGCCAGCAGCTTCGGGTTCGGGGGGACGGGAGAGACCCAGTACTTC. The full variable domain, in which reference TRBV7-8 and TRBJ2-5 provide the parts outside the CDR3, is GAGVSQSPRYKVAKRGQDVALRCDPISGHVSLFWYQQALGQGPEFLTYFQNEAQLDKSGLPSDRFFAERPEGSVSTLKIQRTQQEDSAVYLCASSFGFGGTGETQYFGPGTRLLVL.

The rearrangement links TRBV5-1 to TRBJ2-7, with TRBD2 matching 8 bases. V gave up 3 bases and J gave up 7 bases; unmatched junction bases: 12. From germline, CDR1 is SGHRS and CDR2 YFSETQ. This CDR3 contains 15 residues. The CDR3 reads CASSSLLGGAREQYF. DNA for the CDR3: TGCGCCAGCAGCTCCCTTCTCGGGGGGGCTCGAGAGCAGTACTTC.

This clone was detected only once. Here the CDR3 DNA reads TGCAGCGGGCTAGCGGCCTACAATGAGCAGTTCTTC. As protein: CSGLAAYNEQFF. This chain connects TRBV29-1 to TRBJ2-1, with 7 bases fitting TRBD2. The CDR3 is made up of 12 amino acids. Losses at the gene ends were 7 bases for V and 2 bases for J; bases not matched to a gene: 2. The germline V gene encodes CDR1 SQVTM and CDR2 ANQGSEA.

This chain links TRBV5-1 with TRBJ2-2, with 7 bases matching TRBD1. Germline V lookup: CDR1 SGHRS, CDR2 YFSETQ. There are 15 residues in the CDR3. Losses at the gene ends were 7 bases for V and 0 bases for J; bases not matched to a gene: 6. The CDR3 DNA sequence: TGCGCCAGCGAGGCACAGGGGACGAACACCGGGGAGCTGTTTTTT. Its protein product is CASEAQGTNTGELFF.

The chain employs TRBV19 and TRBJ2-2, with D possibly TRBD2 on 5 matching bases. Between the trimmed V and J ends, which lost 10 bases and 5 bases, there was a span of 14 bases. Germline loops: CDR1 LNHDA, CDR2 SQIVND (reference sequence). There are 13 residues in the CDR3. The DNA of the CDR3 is TGTGCCACAAGAGGGTCGGCAACCGGGGAGCTGTTTTTT. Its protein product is CATRGSATGELFF.

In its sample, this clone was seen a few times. For the CDR3, the DNA is TGTGCCAGCACCTCACCGGGAGTTACGGGGAACACTGAAGCTTTCTTT. Residues: CASTSPGVTGNTEAFF. The rearrangement links TRBV28 to TRBJ1-1; the D is unclear. The CDR3 runs 16 residues. Trimming removed 7 bases at V and 1 base at J, with 19 bases between. The germline CDR1 and CDR2 sequences are MDHEN and SYDVKM.

DNA for the CDR3: TGCAGCGTGGGCCTAGCTGGGGCCAACGTCCTGACTTTC. Its translation is CSVGLAGANVLTF. The V gene is TRBV29-1, the J gene TRBJ2-6, with D hard to call. The germline V gene has CDR1 SQVTM and CDR2 ANQGSEA. The CDR3 consists of 13 residues. V lost 6 bases and J 2 bases, leaving 8 bases between the germline ends.

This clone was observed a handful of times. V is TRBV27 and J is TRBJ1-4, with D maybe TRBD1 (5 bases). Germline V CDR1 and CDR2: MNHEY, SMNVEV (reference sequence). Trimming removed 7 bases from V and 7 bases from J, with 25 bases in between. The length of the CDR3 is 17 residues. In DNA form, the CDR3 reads TGTGCCAGCACCCCAGAAGGGGTTGGAGTCAACTTTGAAAAACTGTTTTTT. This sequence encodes CASTPEGVGVNFEKLFF.

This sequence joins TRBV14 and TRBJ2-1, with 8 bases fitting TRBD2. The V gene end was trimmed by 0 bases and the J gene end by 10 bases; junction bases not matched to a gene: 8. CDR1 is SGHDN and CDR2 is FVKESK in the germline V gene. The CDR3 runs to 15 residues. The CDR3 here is CASSQDRLAGGEQFF. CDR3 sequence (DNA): TGTGCCAGCAGCCAAGATCGGCTAGCGGGCGGGGAGCAGTTCTTC.

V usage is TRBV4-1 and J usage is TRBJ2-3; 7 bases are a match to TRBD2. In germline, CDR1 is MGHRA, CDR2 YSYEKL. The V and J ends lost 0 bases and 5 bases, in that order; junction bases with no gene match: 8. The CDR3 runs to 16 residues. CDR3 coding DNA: TGCGCCAGCAGCCAAGATAGCGCGGGAGCGGGAGATACGCAGTATTTT. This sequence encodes CASSQDSAGAGDTQYF.

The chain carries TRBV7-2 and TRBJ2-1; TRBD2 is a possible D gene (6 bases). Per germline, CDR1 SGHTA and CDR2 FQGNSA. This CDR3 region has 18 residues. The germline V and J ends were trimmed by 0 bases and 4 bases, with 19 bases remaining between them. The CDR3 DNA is TGTGCCAGCAGCTTAGCGGGGGGTAGCGGAAGCCCGTACAATGAGCAGTTCTTC. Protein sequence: CASSLAGGSGSPYNEQFF.

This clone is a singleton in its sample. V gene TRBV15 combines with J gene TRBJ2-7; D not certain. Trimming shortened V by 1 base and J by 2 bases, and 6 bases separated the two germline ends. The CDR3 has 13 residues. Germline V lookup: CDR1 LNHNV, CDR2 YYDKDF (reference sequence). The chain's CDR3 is CATSRAQTYEQYF. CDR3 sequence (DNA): TGTGCCACCAGCAGAGCTCAGACCTACGAGCAGTACTTC.

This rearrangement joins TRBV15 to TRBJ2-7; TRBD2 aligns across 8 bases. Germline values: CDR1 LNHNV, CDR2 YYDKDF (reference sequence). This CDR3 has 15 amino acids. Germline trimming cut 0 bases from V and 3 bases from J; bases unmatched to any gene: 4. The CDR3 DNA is TGTGCCACCAGCAGAGAAAGCGGGGGCGGCTACGAGCAGTACTTC. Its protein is CATSRESGGGYEQYF.

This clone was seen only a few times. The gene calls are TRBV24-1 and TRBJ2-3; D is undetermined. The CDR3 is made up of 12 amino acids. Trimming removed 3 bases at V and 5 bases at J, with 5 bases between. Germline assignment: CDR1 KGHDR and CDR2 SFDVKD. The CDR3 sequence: CATSDQEDTQYF. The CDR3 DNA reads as TGTGCCACCAGTGATCAGGAAGATACGCAGTATTTT.

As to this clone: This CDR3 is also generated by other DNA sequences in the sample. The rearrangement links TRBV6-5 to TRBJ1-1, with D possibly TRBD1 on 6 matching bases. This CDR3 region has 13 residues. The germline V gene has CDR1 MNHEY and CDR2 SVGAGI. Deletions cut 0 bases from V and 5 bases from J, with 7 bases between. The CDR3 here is CASSYSRGTEAFF. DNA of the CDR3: TGTGCCAGCAGTTACTCAAGGGGGACTGAAGCTTTCTTT.

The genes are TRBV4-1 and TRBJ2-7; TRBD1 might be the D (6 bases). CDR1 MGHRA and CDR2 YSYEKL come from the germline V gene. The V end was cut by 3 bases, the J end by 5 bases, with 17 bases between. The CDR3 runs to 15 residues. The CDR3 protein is CASSQGAAGVNEQYF. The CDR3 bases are TGCGCCAGCAGCCAGGGGGCGGCAGGGGTCAACGAGCAGTACTTC.

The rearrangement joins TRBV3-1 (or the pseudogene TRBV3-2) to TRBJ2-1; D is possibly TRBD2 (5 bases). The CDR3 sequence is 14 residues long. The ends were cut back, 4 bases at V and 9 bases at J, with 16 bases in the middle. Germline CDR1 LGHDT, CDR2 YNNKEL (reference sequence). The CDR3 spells CASSPRRGGSEQFF. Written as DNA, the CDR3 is TGTGCCAGCAGCCCACGTCGCGGCGGGTCTGAGCAGTTCTTC.

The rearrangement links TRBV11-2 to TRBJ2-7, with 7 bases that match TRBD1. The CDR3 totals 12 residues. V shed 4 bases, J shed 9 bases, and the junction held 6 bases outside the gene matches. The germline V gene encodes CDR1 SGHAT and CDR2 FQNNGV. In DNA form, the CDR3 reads TGTGCCAGCAGCTCCCGTAACAGGGGGCAGTACTTC. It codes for CASSSRNRGQYF.

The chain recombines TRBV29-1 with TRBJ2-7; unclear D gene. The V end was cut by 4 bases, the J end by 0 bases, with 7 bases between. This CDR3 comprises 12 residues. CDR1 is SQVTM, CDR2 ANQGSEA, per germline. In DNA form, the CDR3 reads TGCAGCGTTGCTAGGAGCTCCTACGAGCAGTACTTC. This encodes CSVARSSYEQYF.

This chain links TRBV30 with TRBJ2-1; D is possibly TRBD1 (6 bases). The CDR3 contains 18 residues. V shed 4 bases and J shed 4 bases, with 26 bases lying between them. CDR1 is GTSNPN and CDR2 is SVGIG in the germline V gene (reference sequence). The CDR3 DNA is TGTGCCTGGAACGCTAAGACAGGCTTGAGCCGGGAATACAATGAGCAGTTCTTC. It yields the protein CAWNAKTGLSREYNEQFF.